A single sample gave rise to the 20 T cell receptor beta chains below, sequenced in a study of vaccination and CD4 T cells after COVID-19 (dated by TCRdb to 2021 to 2024). According to the study, the label for this sample's treatment or condition signals: roughly nine-day PBMC culture with coronavirus spike peptide pools or control peptides (ViraFEST assay). These receptors lack a known antigen. Library prep was done by PCR. Sequencing used an Illumina iSeq 100. At the Johns Hopkins FTIC core, DNA from the cultured CD4+ T cells underwent TCR sequencing with the Oncomine TCR Beta short-read assay. In-frame beta chains were kept once TCRdb had trimmed the public reads at Q25 with fastp and called clones with MiXCR. Rows matching on CDR3 protein sequence are summarized as one entry with the most common DNA and genes. For this sample there are about 19,000 distinct CDR3 sequences; 55% appear just once. 6.5% to 8.5% of the sample goes to the ten largest clones.

The sequenced sample consisted of CD4+ T cells from blood, cultured in vitro. The origin of the receptors is a human donor who had recovered from COVID-19.

The chain links TRBV12-3 or TRBV12-4 to TRBJ1-1; D not certain. The length of the CDR3 is 13 residues. V lost 1 base and J 1 base, leaving 4 bases between the germline ends. The CDR3 DNA follows: TGTGCCAGCAGTTTAGTGGGGAACACTGAAGCTTTCTTT. This codes for CASSLVGNTEAFF.

This chain links TRBV3-1 with TRBJ1-2, with TRBD1 identical over 7 bases. After removal of 1 base from V and 7 bases from J, the junction contained 6 bases not matched to a gene. CDR1 is LGHDT, CDR2 YNNKEL, per germline (reference sequence). The CDR3 sequence is 14 residues long. CDR3 in amino acids: CASSQVAGGPGYTF. The CDR3 nucleotides are TGTGCCAGCAGCCAAGTCGCAGGGGGTCCTGGCTACACCTTC.

V gene TRBV12-3 or TRBV12-4 combines with J gene TRBJ1-5, with D tentatively TRBD1 (5 bases). The CDR3 loop spans 15 amino acids. Trimming left V 10 bases short and J 4 bases short, with 20 bases between. In DNA, the CDR3 is TGTGCCACCCAAGGAGGGGCCGGGGGTAATCAGCCCCAGCATTTT. Protein: CATQGGAGGNQPQHF.

In DNA form, the CDR3 reads TGCAGTGCTGTCCGGGACGCTGGCAATCAGCCCCAGCATTTT. This sequence encodes CSAVRDAGNQPQHF. The genes are TRBV20-1 and TRBJ1-5; weak D call: TRBD1 (5 bases). The CDR3 contains 14 residues. V lost 5 bases and J 2 bases, leaving 13 bases between the germline ends. Per germline, CDR1 DFQATT and CDR2 SNEGSKA (reference sequence).

The chain recombines TRBV2 with TRBJ2-3; TRBD1 matches 10 bases. V was pared by 5 bases and J by 3 bases, with 2 bases of the junction left unmatched. The CDR3 loop spans 14 amino acids. Germline V gene data show CDR1 as SNHLY and CDR2 as FYNNEI. The CDR3 bases are TGTGCCAGCAGTCGGACAGGGGGAACAGATACGCAGTATTTT. It translates to CASSRTGGTDTQYF.

The J gene is TRBJ2-7, the V gene TRBV6-2 or TRBV6-3; the match to TRBD2 covers 7 bases. The germline V gene has CDR1 MNHEY and CDR2 SVGEGT. This CDR3 is 15 amino acids long. V was pared by 5 bases and J by 3 bases, with 10 bases of the junction left unmatched. CDR3 DNA: TGTGCCAGCAGTACCGGGACTAATGGAGTCTACGAGCAGTACTTC. It encodes CASSTGTNGVYEQYF.

This clonotype turned up a few times. The chain recombines TRBV27 with TRBJ1-6; D uncertain. V dropped 8 bases and J dropped 5 bases, with 10 bases sitting between them. Germline V gene data show CDR1 as MNHEY and CDR2 as SMNVEV (reference sequence). This CDR3 spans 13 amino acids. CDR3 residues: CASRNGNNSPLHF. As DNA, the CDR3 is TGTGCCAGCCGAAACGGGAATAATTCACCCCTCCACTTT.

This clonotype was counted only a few times. The CDR3 reads CASSTDLAGYLYEQYF. The CDR3 coding sequence is TGTGCCAGCAGCACCGATCTAGCGGGTTACCTGTACGAGCAGTACTTC. This rearrangement joins TRBV6-1 to TRBJ2-7; 8 nucleotides match TRBD2. V lost 6 bases to trimming and J lost 4 bases; unmatched junction nucleotides: 14. CDR1 and CDR2 from the germline V gene are MNHNS and SASEGT. The CDR3 runs to 16 residues.

This chain joins TRBV7-9 and TRBJ2-7; 7 positions match TRBD1. The V gene end was trimmed by 5 bases and the J gene end by 2 bases; junction bases not matched to a gene: 9. CDR1 SEHNR and CDR2 FQNEAQ come from the germline V gene (reference sequence). CDR3 length equals 15 residues. Here the CDR3 DNA reads TGTGCCAGCAGCCGGCACCAGGACAGGACCTACGAGCAGTACTTC. It translates to CASSRHQDRTYEQYF. The full variable domain, in which reference TRBV7-9 and TRBJ2-7 provide the parts outside the CDR3, is DTGVSQNPRHKITKRGQNVTFRCDPISEHNRLYWYRQTLGQGPEFLTYFQNEAQLEKSRLLSDRFSAERPKGSFSTLEIQRTEQGDSAMYLCASSRHQDRTYEQYFGPGTRLTVT.

The chain is built from TRBV7-2 and TRBJ2-2; no definite D call. The CDR3 length is 15 residues. Germline V lookup: CDR1 SGHTA, CDR2 FQGNSA. The ends were cut back, 1 base at V and 0 bases at J, with 6 bases in the middle. The CDR3, as DNA: TGTGCCAGCAGCTTAGGGGTTTCGAACACCGGGGAGCTGTTTTTT. Translated, it gives CASSLGVSNTGELFF.

J is TRBJ2-3 and V is TRBV11-2; possibly TRBD2 for D (7 bases). Trimming left V 5 bases short and J 5 bases short, with 14 bases between. Germline CDR1 SGHAT, CDR2 FQNNGV. This CDR3 is built from 14 residues. The CDR3 region is CASSRRGGEDTQYF. The CDR3 DNA follows: TGTGCCAGCAGCAGAAGGGGGGGGGAAGATACGCAGTATTTT.

The V and J genes are TRBV5-1 and TRBJ1-1; a weak D match, TRBD1 (5 bases). Per germline, CDR1 SGHRS and CDR2 YFSETQ. CDR3 length equals 14 residues. Trimming took 3 bases from V and 4 from J, leaving 13 bases between them. The CDR3: CASSYRQLGTEAFF. The CDR3 DNA reads TGCGCCAGCAGCTATAGACAGTTGGGCACTGAAGCTTTCTTT.

This chain connects TRBV2 to TRBJ2-2; no firm D call. Germline CDR1 is SNHLY and CDR2 is FYNNEI. The V end was cut by 0 bases, the J end by 3 bases, with 8 bases between. The CDR3 sequence is 15 residues long. CDR3 sequence (DNA): TGTGCCAGCAGTGAAGCGGGATTGTACACCGGGGAGCTGTTTTTT. Translated: CASSEAGLYTGELFF.

This clonotype has just one count. This chain joins TRBV2 and TRBJ2-3, with a possible D match to TRBD2 (6 bases). V shed 8 bases and J shed 2 bases, with 14 bases lying between them. This CDR3 has 14 residues. Germline CDR1 and CDR2: SNHLY and FYNNEI. CDR3: CASQAGQVTDTQYF. The CDR3 DNA is TGTGCCAGCCAAGCGGGTCAGGTCACAGATACGCAGTATTTT.

This chain links TRBV20-1 with TRBJ2-1; D is uncertain. The CDR3 extends over 16 amino acids. V was trimmed by 0 bases and J by 0 bases, leaving 12 bases between them. Germline V gene lookup returns CDR1 DFQATT and CDR2 SNEGSKA (reference sequence). The CDR3 loop is CSARDIERSSYNEQFF. Written as DNA, the CDR3 is TGCAGTGCTAGAGACATTGAGCGTAGCTCCTACAATGAGCAGTTCTTC.

This clonotype was seen more than once but under ten times. This rearrangement joins TRBV12-3 or TRBV12-4 to TRBJ2-7; the D gene is possibly TRBD2 (6 bases). Trimming pared 3 bases from V and 9 bases from J, leaving 9 bases between. The CDR3 covers 11 residues. The CDR3 DNA sequence: TGTGCCAGCAGTTTTGGGACTGGGCAGTACTTC. This encodes CASSFGTGQYF.

The rearrangement joins TRBV20-1 to TRBJ2-1, with D possibly being TRBD2 (5 bases). The CDR3 covers 16 residues. Germline CDR1 DFQATT, CDR2 SNEGSKA (reference sequence). Trimming took 2 bases from V and 6 from J, leaving 20 bases between them. CDR3 loop: CSARRMLARFGNEQFF. As DNA, the CDR3 is TGCAGTGCTAGACGCATGCTAGCTCGTTTCGGCAATGAGCAGTTCTTC.

The V call is TRBV7-3, the J call TRBJ1-2; a weak D match, TRBD1 (6 bases). The V gene lost 4 bases and the J gene lost 0 bases, with 12 bases spanning the gap. This CDR3 comprises 15 residues. Germline assignment: CDR1 SGHTA and CDR2 FQGTGA. Here the CDR3 reads CASSSGQPANYGYTF. The CDR3 region has the DNA TGTGCCAGCAGCTCGGGACAACCAGCTAACTATGGCTACACCTTC.

V and J are TRBV10-3 and TRBJ1-1; 8 nucleotides match TRBD1. CDR1 and CDR2 from the germline V gene are ENHRY and SYGVKD. Losses at the gene ends were 0 bases for V and 3 bases for J; bases not matched to a gene: 3. This CDR3 has 15 amino acids. The CDR3, as DNA: TGTGCCATCAGTGAGTCGCCGACAGGGGACACTGAAGCTTTCTTT. Translating it yields CAISESPTGDTEAFF.

The CDR3 coding sequence is TGTGCCAGCAGCTTAGCGGCAGGGGCCCCTTATGGCTACACCTTC. Translation gives CASSLAAGAPYGYTF. V and J are TRBV7-2 and TRBJ1-2, with a possible D match to TRBD1 (6 bases). CDR1 and CDR2 (germline): SGHTA, FQGNSA. The V end lost 0 bases, the J end lost 5 bases, and 13 bases lay between the germline ends. CDR3 length: 15 amino acids.